The entry below gives a single T cell receptor (beta chain) sequence along with its context. What it recognizes is unknown. The data derive from a study of blood T cells in healthy people across ages. The V gene end was trimmed by 6 bases and the J gene end by 8 bases; junction bases not matched to a gene: 10. CDR1 and CDR2 (germline): SNHLY, FYNNEI. The CDR3 covers 14 residues. Findings and caveats of the study: Long-lived and aged donors differed, with more naive CD4+ cells and higher diversity in the long-lived.

Through a sample-barcoded 5' primer and a J-beta primer mix, a second PCR was run for roughly 6 to 11 cycles. TCRdb re-analysed the 5' RACE reads in MiXCR, keeping a single row per CDR3 protein. The sample contains around 1.5 million distinct CDR3 sequences, approximately 63% of which appear only once. Sequenced input: blood. V is TRBV2 and J is TRBJ2-1; 7 bases match TRBD1. The receptor comes from a man aged 18 to 29 in good health. CDR3 residues: CASRELRGRDEQFF. The DNA for the CDR3 is TGTGCCAGCAGAGAACTTAGGGGGCGAGATGAGCAGTTCTTC.